These 17 T cell receptor beta chains share one sample of origin, sequenced in a study of T-cell memory formation after mild COVID-19. TCRdb re-analysed the 5' RACE reads in MiXCR, keeping a single row per CDR3 protein. This sample has about 190,000 distinct CDR3 sequences, with approximately 20% found just once. The source material was PBMCs or a T cell subset sorted from them (not recorded which). The receptors were sampled from an adult woman who had mild COVID-19 (a few samples of this study predate the infection). Cell type and time point are not known.

This chain connects TRBV27 to TRBJ2-5; 9 bases match TRBD2. J gave up 3 bases and V 7 bases, and 18 bases lay outside the gene matches. CDR3 length: 18 amino acids. Germline V gene lookup returns CDR1 MNHEY and CDR2 SMNVEV (reference sequence). As DNA, the CDR3 is TGTGCCAGCACTCCTAGCCCCCCCGCGGGAGGGCGTAAAGAGACCCAGTACTTC. Its translation is CASTPSPPAGGRKETQYF.

The V call is TRBV7-9, the J call TRBJ2-1, with a weak D call TRBD2 (6 bases). Trimming pared 7 bases from V and 8 bases from J, leaving 18 bases between. The CDR3 covers 14 residues. The V gene's germline CDR1 is SEHNR and CDR2 FQNEAQ (reference sequence). The CDR3 loop is CASTGPRGGYEQFF. The CDR3 bases are TGTGCCAGCACCGGGCCCCGGGGAGGCTATGAGCAGTTCTTC.

The rearrangement joins TRBV12-5 to TRBJ2-1; no definite D call. Germline CDR1 and CDR2: LGHNT and FRNRAP. The CDR3 spans 13 residues. V gave up 2 bases and J gave up 9 bases, with 11 bases separating them. The CDR3 coding sequence is TGTGCTAGTGGTTTGCGGCCCGTGGGTGAGCAGTTCTTC. It encodes CASGLRPVGEQFF.

The CDR3 spells CSARDRDRGQIPFVSGANVLTF. CDR3 nucleotides: TGCAGTGCTAGAGATCGGGACAGGGGGCAGATCCCCTTTGTCTCTGGGGCCAACGTCCTGACTTTC. V and J are TRBV20-1 and TRBJ2-6; 12 bases line up with TRBD1. V gave up 0 bases and J gave up 0 bases; unmatched junction bases: 15. The CDR3 length is 22 residues. CDR1 DFQATT and CDR2 SNEGSKA come from the germline V gene (reference sequence).

CDR3 amino acids: CASSPGASGSGEQFF. In DNA form, the CDR3 reads TGTGCCAGCTCACCGGGCGCTAGCGGGAGCGGTGAGCAGTTCTTC. The V and J genes are TRBV18 and TRBJ2-1; 10 nucleotides match TRBD2. Per germline, CDR1 KGHSH and CDR2 LQKENI. The V gene end was trimmed by 3 bases and the J gene end by 9 bases; junction bases not matched to a gene: 8. CDR3 length equals 15 residues.

J is TRBJ1-2 and V is TRBV4-2; D unresolved. Germline-derived CDR1 and CDR2 are LGHNA and YNFKEQ. This CDR3 has 16 amino acids. The germline V and J ends were trimmed by 4 bases and 0 bases, with 15 bases remaining between them. CDR3 nucleotides: TGTGCCAGCAGCCCCATTTCGAGGGAGGCTAACTATGGCTACACCTTC. Protein: CASSPISREANYGYTF.

Comment on this clonotype: With a much larger clone just one base away, this may be a read error. The rearrangement uses TRBV21-1 and TRBJ1-1; no DNA check was done on the table's D call, TRBD1. TRBV21-1 counts as a pseudogene. The length of the CDR3 is 15 residues. DNA of the CDR3: TGTGCCAGCAGCCGCCGAGGACAGGGTCAATCTGGAGCTTTCTTT. This encodes CASSRRGQGQSGAFF.

V usage is TRBV2 and J usage is TRBJ1-2; TRBD1 might be the D (6 bases). The CDR3 is 14 amino acids. V lost 6 bases to trimming and J lost 3 bases, with 14 bases between them. Germline lookup yields CDR1 SNHLY and CDR2 FYNNEI. Written as DNA, the CDR3 is TGTGCCAGCAGGGGGACACCCTCGGACTATGGCTACACCTTC. Translated: CASRGTPSDYGYTF. Looking up the rest from reference TRBV2 and TRBJ1-2 gives the full variable domain: EPEVTQTPSHQVTQMGQEVILRCVPISNHLYFYWYRQILGQKVEFLVSFYNNEISEKSEIFDDQFSVERPDGSNFTLKIRSTKLEDSAMYFCASRGTPSDYGYTFGSGTRLTVV.

The J gene is TRBJ1-1, the V gene TRBV6-6; 7 nucleotides line up with TRBD1. With V trimmed by 6 bases and J by 10 bases, 17 bases remained unmatched. CDR1 is MNHNY and CDR2 is SVGAGI in the germline V gene (reference sequence). The CDR3 totals 15 residues. The CDR3 is CASSTGTDGKIAAFF. In nucleotides, the CDR3 is TGTGCCAGCAGCACCGGGACAGACGGTAAAATTGCAGCTTTCTTT.

V gene TRBV7-3 combines with J gene TRBJ2-1; tentatively, D is TRBD2 (6 bases). The CDR3 consists of 15 residues. Germline V CDR1 and CDR2: SGHTA, FQGTGA. Trimming removed 2 bases at V and 4 bases at J, with 12 bases between. CDR3 protein: CASSLPGVPYNEQFF. In nucleotides, the CDR3 is TGTGCCAGCAGCTTACCGGGAGTCCCTTACAATGAGCAGTTCTTC.

The chain recombines TRBV4-3 with TRBJ2-3; D is undetermined. Trimming stripped 2 bases from V and 3 bases from J, with 9 bases between. CDR3 size: 14 residues. Germline CDR1 LGHNA, CDR2 YSLEER. The CDR3 region is CASSQSRPTDTQYF. CDR3 DNA: TGCGCCAGCAGCCAATCCAGACCGACAGATACGCAGTATTTT.

The chain combines TRBV7-9 with TRBJ2-2; possible D gene TRBD2, 5 bases. In germline, CDR1 is SEHNR, CDR2 FQNEAQ (reference sequence). The V gene lost 1 base and the J gene lost 0 bases, with 9 bases spanning the gap. CDR3 size: 16 residues. In DNA form, the CDR3 reads TGTGCCAGCAGCTTAGTAAGCGGAGCGAACACCGGGGAGCTGTTTTTT. It is translated as CASSLVSGANTGELFF.

This rearrangement joins TRBV12-3 or TRBV12-4 to TRBJ1-4; 10 bases agree with TRBD1. The CDR3 runs 15 residues. V trimming: 4 bases; J trimming: 5 bases; junction bases outside the gene matches: 4. The CDR3 DNA reads TGTGCCAGCAGTTACGACAGGGGGCCGAATGAAAAACTGTTTTTT. It codes for CASSYDRGPNEKLFF.

Ten or more counts support this clonotype. V is TRBV6-2 or TRBV6-3 and J is TRBJ2-7; D tentatively fits TRBD1 or TRBD2 (5 bases each). The V end was cut by 7 bases, the J end by 6 bases, with 10 bases between. Germline CDR1 MNHEY, CDR2 SVGEGT. The CDR3 is made up of 11 amino acids. The CDR3 region has the DNA TGTGCCAGCAACCATGGGGGCGAGCAGTACTTC. It is translated as CASNHGGEQYF.

This clonotype was seen more than once but under ten times. The chain uses TRBV2 and TRBJ2-7; D remains ambiguous. Germline CDR1 and CDR2: SNHLY and FYNNEI. The CDR3 totals 11 residues. Trimming stripped 6 bases from V and 3 bases from J, with 6 bases between. The CDR3 protein is CASRGYYEQYF. DNA of the CDR3: TGTGCCAGCAGAGGATACTACGAGCAGTACTTC.

The chain is built from TRBV4-1 and TRBJ1-3; TRBD1 aligns across 8 bases. The CDR3 has 19 residues. CDR1 MGHRA and CDR2 YSYEKL come from the germline V gene. Trimming took 4 bases from V and 0 from J; bases not matched to a gene: 14. In DNA, the CDR3 is TGCGCCAGCAGCCTAAGCGGGAGGACAGGGCGAAGCTCTGGAAACACCATATATTTT. Protein product: CASSLSGRTGRSSGNTIYF.

At least ten counts were recorded for this clonotype. The rearrangement uses TRBV3-1 and TRBJ2-1, with unresolved D. Germline loops: CDR1 LGHDT, CDR2 YNNKEL (reference sequence). This CDR3 has 12 residues. V was cut by 4 bases and J by 6 bases, with 7 bases left in between. CDR3 sequence (DNA): TGTGCCAGCAGCCCCGGGCCCAATGAGCAGTTCTTC. It yields the protein CASSPGPNEQFF.